This T cell receptor (beta chain) was documented in a study of blood T cells in healthy people across ages. General study points: TCR beta diversity correlated strongly with naive T cell percentage. Greater diversity and more naive CD4+ cells were seen in long-lived donors than in aged donors.

The CDR3 is 12 residues long. Germline V CDR1 and CDR2: SGHRS, YFSETQ. With 0 bases removed from V and 7 bases from J, the gap between germline ends came to 8 bases. A note on this clonotype: Antigen specificity is unknown.

Using a J-beta primer mix together with a sample-barcoded 5' primer, a second PCR was run for about 7 to 12 cycles. In TCRdb, the 5' RACE reads were re-called with MiXCR into one record per CDR3 protein. The sample has over 600,000 distinct CDR3 sequences, roughly 56% seen once. Sequenced input: blood. J is TRBJ2-7 and V is TRBV5-1; D unclear. This clonotype was obtained from a man in his forties in good health. The CDR3 sequence: CASSLGKTEQYF. The DNA of the CDR3 is TGCGCCAGCAGCTTGGGAAAAACTGAGCAGTACTTC. Combining the CDR3 with reference TRBV5-1 and TRBJ2-7 gives the whole variable domain KAGVTQTPRYLIKTRGQQVTLSCSPISGHRSVSWYQQTPGQGLQFLFEYFSETQRNKGNFPGRFSGRQFSNSRSEMNVSTLELGDSALYLCASSLGKTEQYFGPGTRLTVT.